This TCR beta chain was sequenced in a study of T cells in Graves' hyperthyroidism and ophthalmopathy. Study at large: Peripheral blood draws took place at initial diagnosis, ahead of any treatment.

TCR beta CDR3 sequences were amplified from RNA transcripts. Using the HTBI primer set, a first-round RT-PCR was run on the TCR CDR3. Via MiXCR, TCRdb re-called the multiplex PCR reads, giving one row per CDR3 protein. Of nearly 750,000 distinct CDR3 sequences listed, over 35% are singletons. Looked up from germline, CDR1 is LNHDA and CDR2 is SQIVND (reference sequence). V was shortened by 9 bases and J by 0 bases, with 15 bases between the two germline ends. CDR3 length: 14 amino acids. When ophthalmopathy did not progress within 18 months, Graves' hyperthyroidism was considered stable. V and J are TRBV19 and TRBJ2-7; possibly TRBD1 for D (6 bases). The sequence was collected from a woman in her thirties or forties with Graves' hyperthyroidism. The sequenced material came from blood. CDR3 DNA sequence: TGTGCCAGCAGGGGACGGACGGACTCCTACGAGCAGTACTTC. This sequence encodes CASRGRTDSYEQYF.